The entry below describes one T cell receptor beta chain. The sample belongs to a study of blood T cell repertoires in COVID-19. Study information: Both acute and convalescent COVID-19 samples were obtained from the United States, Italy and Spain. In each case, the material was cDNA or gDNA derived from T cells, B-cell-depleted T cells, or PBMCs.

Original methodology: The assay estimated nucleated cells by amplifying reference gene primers. Assay: immunoSEQ multiplex PCR; the TCRdb copy retains only in-frame clones and omits some. The V and J calls and clone size come from that table; D and trimming were worked out from the DNA. In the table there are about 290,000 clones, 89% of which are singletons. V lost 3 bases and J lost 1; bases outside the gene matches: 11. CDR1 is SEHNR and CDR2 is FQNEAQ in the germline V gene (reference sequence). This CDR3 is built from 18 residues. The chain joins TRBV7-9 to TRBJ2-1; TRBD1 agrees at 8 bases. This TCR came from a woman aged 40-49 years who had recovered from COVID-19. The sequencing input was peripheral blood. DNA for the CDR3: TGTGCCAGCAGCTTCACAAAGACAGGGGAAAGGTCCTACAATGAGCAGTTCTTC. Protein product: CASSFTKTGERSYNEQFF.